This T cell receptor beta chain came from a study of T cell responses to AZD1222 COVID-19 vaccine. Produced via immunoSEQ multiplex PCR; TCRdb's table is partial and in-frame only. The table includes roughly 95,000 clones, roughly 90% detected once. Second-dose schedules of about 4 or about 12 weeks were combined. V lost 8 bases, J lost 3 bases, and 28 bases lay in between. Germline CDR1 is SNHLY and CDR2 is FYNNEI. The CDR3 totals 19 residues. This clone was counted once. The V gene is TRBV2, the J gene TRBJ1-4; D gene uncertain. The sequence was obtained from an adult who received the AZD1222 COVID-19 vaccine. Sequenced here: peripheral blood, sampled 28 days after the second AZD1222 dose. The CDR3 DNA is TGTGCCAGCCATCTTTTCCCCCCCGGGAGGCAGCGGGCTAATGAAAAACTGTTTTTT. This translates into CASHLFPPGRQRANEKLFF.